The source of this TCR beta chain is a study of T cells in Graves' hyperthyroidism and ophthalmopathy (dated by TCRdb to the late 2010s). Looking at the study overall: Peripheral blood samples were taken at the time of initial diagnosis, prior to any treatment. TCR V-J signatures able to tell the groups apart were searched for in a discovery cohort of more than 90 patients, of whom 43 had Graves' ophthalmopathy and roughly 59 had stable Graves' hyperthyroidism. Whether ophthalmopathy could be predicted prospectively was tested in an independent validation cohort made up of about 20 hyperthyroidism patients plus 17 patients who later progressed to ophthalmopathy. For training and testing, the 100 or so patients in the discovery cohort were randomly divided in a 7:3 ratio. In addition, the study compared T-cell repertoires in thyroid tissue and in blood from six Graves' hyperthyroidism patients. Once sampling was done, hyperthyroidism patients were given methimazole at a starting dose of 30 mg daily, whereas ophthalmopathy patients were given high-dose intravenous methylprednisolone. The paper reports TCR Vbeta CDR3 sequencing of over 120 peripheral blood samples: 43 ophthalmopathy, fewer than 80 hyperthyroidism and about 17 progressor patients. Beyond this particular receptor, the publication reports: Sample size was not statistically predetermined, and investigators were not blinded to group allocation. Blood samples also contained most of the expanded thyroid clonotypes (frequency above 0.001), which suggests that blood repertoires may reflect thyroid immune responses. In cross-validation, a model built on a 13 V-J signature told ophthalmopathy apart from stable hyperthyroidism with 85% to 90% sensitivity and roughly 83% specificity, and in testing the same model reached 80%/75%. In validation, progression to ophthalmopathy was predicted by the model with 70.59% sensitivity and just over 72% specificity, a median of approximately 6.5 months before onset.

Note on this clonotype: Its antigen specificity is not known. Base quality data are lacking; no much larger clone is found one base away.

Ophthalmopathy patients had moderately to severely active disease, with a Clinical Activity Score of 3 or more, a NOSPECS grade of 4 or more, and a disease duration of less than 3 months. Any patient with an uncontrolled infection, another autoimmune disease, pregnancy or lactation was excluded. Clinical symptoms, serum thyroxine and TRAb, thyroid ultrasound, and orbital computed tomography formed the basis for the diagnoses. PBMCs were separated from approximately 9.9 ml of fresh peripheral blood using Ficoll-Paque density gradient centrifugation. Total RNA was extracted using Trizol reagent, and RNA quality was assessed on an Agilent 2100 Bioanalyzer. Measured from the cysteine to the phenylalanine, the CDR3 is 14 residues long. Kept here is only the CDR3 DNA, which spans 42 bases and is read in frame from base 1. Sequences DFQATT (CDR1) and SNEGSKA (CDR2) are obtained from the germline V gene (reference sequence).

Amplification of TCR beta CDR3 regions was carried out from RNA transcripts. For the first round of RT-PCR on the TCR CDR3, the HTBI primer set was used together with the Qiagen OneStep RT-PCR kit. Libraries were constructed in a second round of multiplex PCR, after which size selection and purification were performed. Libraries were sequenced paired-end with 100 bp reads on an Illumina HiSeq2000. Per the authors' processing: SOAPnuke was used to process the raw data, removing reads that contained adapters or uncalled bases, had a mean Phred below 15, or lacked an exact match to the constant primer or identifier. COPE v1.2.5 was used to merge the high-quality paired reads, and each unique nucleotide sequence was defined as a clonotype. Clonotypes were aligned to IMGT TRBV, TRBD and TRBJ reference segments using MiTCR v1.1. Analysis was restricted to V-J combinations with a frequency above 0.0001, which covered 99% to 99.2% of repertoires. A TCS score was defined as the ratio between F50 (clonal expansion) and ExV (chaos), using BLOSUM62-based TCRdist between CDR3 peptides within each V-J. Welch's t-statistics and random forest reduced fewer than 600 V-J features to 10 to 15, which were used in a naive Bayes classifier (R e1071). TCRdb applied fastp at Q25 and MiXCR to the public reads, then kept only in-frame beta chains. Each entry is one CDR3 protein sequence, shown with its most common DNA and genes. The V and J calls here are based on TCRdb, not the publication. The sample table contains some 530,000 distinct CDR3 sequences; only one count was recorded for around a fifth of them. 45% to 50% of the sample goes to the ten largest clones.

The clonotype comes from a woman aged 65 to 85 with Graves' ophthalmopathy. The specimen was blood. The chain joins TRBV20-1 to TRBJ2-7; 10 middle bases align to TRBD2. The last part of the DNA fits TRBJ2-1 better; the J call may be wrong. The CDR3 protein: CSARGLAGEYEQFF. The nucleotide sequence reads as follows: TGCAGTGCTAGGGGGCTAGCGGGAGAATACGAGCAGTTCTTC.